The rows below give T cell receptor beta chains drawn from one sample of a study of identifying expanded T cells in peripheral blood. Profiled with immunoSEQ multiplex PCR; TCRdb holds only in-frame clones, not every one. The repertoire holds some 96,000 clones, with approximately 88% as singletons. The sample taken for sequencing was blood. The receptor set was obtained from a person between 18 and 69 years old in good health. Both conserved end residues are part of each CDR3. The D gene is left open where the match is weak. Clone size is shown for a subset of rows, as once, few, many or a class of expanded clone.

>TRBV6-6|TRBJ2-7|-|-
TGTGCCAGCAGTGGCGGGACCTACGAGCAGTACTTC
CASSGGTYEQYF
>TRBV19|TRBJ1-2|-|-
TGTGCCAGTAGTATTGCAGGGCATACTAACTATGGCTACACCTTC
CASSIAGHTNYGYTF
>TRBV4-2|TRBJ1-6|-|-
TGTGCCAGCGGCGGCGGGGAGGCCAATAATTCACCCCTCCACTTT
CASGGGEANNSPLHF
>TRBV2|TRBJ1-2|-|once
TGTGCCAGCATCCGGGGCCCTAGGCAGGGCTATGGCTACACCTTC
CASIRGPRQGYGYTF
>TRBV5-5|TRBJ1-6|-|-
TGTGCCAGCAGCTTGTGGCAGATTAATTCACCCCTCCACTTT
CASSLWQINSPLHF
>TRBV10-3|TRBJ1-2|-|-
TGTGCCATCAGTCGGATACCCCGGGGGGGCTACACCTTC
CAISRIPRGGYTF
>TRBV5-4|TRBJ2-3|-|-
TGTGCCAGCAGCCCGGAGGCAGATACGCAGTATTTT
CASSPEADTQYF
>TRBV5-5|TRBJ2-2|-|-
TGTGCCAGCAGCTTGGATCTATGGGCAGGAGATTACACCGGGGAGCTGTTTTTT
CASSLDLWAGDYTGELFF
>TRBV10-3|TRBJ1-2|-|-
TGTGCCATCCGACAGAACTATGGCTACACCTTC
CAIRQNYGYTF
>TRBV18|TRBJ1-1|-|-
TGTGCCAGCTCACCGAGGGGGTGGACTGAAGCTTTCTTT
CASSPRGWTEAFF
>TRBV30|TRBJ1-2|TRBD1|-
TGTGCCTGGAGTTACTTAACAGGGGGCATCGTGGGTGGCTACACCTTC
CAWSYLTGGIVGGYTF
>TRBV7-9|TRBJ2-3|-|-
TGTGCCAGCAGCTTTGGCGATACGCAGTATTTT
CASSFGDTQYF
>TRBV9|TRBJ2-2|-|-
TGTGCCAGCAGCGCAGGACACAGCAACACCGGGGAGCTGTTTTTT
CASSAGHSNTGELFF
>TRBV5-5|TRBJ1-2|-|-
TGTGCCAGCAGCTTGGTACAAAGCGACTATGGCTACACCTTC
CASSLVQSDYGYTF
>TRBV19|TRBJ1-5|TRBD1|once
TGTGCCAGTACTACCGGGACAGGGACCACATACCATAGCAATCAGCCCCAGCATTTT
CASTTGTGTTYHSNQPQHF
>TRBV13|TRBJ2-7|-|-
TGTGCCAGCAGCTTAGGTGTAGGGGATTCCTACGAGCAGTACTTC
CASSLGVGDSYEQYF
>TRBV27|TRBJ1-2|-|-
TGTGCCAGCAGCCCCCGCGAAGCTTATGGCTACACCTTC
CASSPREAYGYTF
>TRBV11-3|TRBJ2-2|-|-
TGTGCCAGCAGCTTAGCTAGGGGGATTCGGAACACCGGGGAGCTGTTTTTT
CASSLARGIRNTGELFF
>TRBV27|TRBJ1-3|-|-
TGTGCCAGCAGGGGTGGAAACACCATATATTTT
CASRGGNTIYF
>TRBV19|TRBJ2-6|TRBD2|-
TGTGCCAGTAGCCCCGGGACTAGCGTCCAACTCTCTGGGGCCAACGTCCTGACTTTC
CASSPGTSVQLSGANVLTF
>TRBV7-8|TRBJ2-1|TRBD2|once
TGTGCCAGCAGCTGGACTAGCGGGACTTACAATGAGCAGTTCTTC
CASSWTSGTYNEQFF
>TRBV7-3|TRBJ1-1|-|-
TGTGCCAGCAGGGTAACAGTGAACACTGAAGCTTTCTTT
CASRVTVNTEAFF
>TRBV6-5|TRBJ1-2|TRBD1|-
TGTGCCAGCAGTAGCCAGGGGGCTGGCTACACCTTC
CASSSQGAGYTF
>TRBV19|TRBJ1-2|-|-
TGTGCCAGTAGTAGAGATACGGGCGGCTACACCTTC
CASSRDTGGYTF
>TRBV5-1|TRBJ1-1|-|-
TGCGCCAGCAGCCGGTCAGGGCTTCACACTGAAGCTTTCTTT
CASSRSGLHTEAFF
>TRBV5-6|TRBJ1-4|TRBD1|-
TGTGCCAGCAGCCCGACGGACAGGTTTGATGAAAAACTGTTTTTT
CASSPTDRFDEKLFF
>TRBV19|TRBJ2-3|TRBD1|-
TGTGCCAGTAGTATAGGGGGACAGGGTTACGGTACGCAGTATTTT
CASSIGGQGYGTQYF
>TRBV5-4|TRBJ1-2|TRBD1|-
TGTGCCAGCAGCTTGAGGCAGGAGGGGGCCTATGGCTACACCTTC
CASSLRQEGAYGYTF
>TRBV6-5|TRBJ1-3|-|-
TGTGCCAGCAGTTACTCTGGGGTCATCTCTGGAAACACCATATATTTT
CASSYSGVISGNTIYF
>TRBV11-2|TRBJ2-2|TRBD2|-
TGTGCCAGCAGCGTAGCGGGGATACCAGGTGGCACCGGGGAGCTGTTTTTT
CASSVAGIPGGTGELFF
>TRBV10-1|TRBJ2-1|TRBD2|once
TGCGCCAGCAGTGCGGGACTAGCGGGGGCCGACGAGCAGTTCTTC
CASSAGLAGADEQFF
>TRBV2|TRBJ2-7|-|-
TGTGCCAGCAGTGAATTGGCCTGGGAATACTCCTACGAGCAGTACTTC
CASSELAWEYSYEQYF
>TRBV30|TRBJ2-5|-|once
TGTGCCTGGAGTGTGTTTTACGGAGCGAGTGAGACCCAGTACTTC
CAWSVFYGASETQYF
>TRBV7-3|TRBJ2-4|-|-
TGTGCCAGCAGCTTGACCCCAGGAGGGGCCAAAAACATTCAGTACTTC
CASSLTPGGAKNIQYF
>TRBV12-5|TRBJ2-4|TRBD1|-
TGTGCTAGTGGTTTGGTACTGGGACAGTCCAGAGCCAAAAACATTCAGTACTTC
CASGLVLGQSRAKNIQYF
>TRBV5-1|TRBJ1-1|TRBD1|-
TGCGCCAGCGGCGGACAGGTCGGAGAAGCTTTCTTT
CASGGQVGEAFF
>TRBV11-2|TRBJ2-3|TRBD2|-
TGTGCCAGCAGCAATAGCGGGGGGGGAGATACGCAGTATTTT
CASSNSGGGDTQYF
>TRBV7-6|TRBJ1-3|TRBD1|-
TGTGCCAGCAGCTCAATCCAGGGGGCGCGCGGAAACACCATATATTTT
CASSSIQGARGNTIYF
>TRBV7-2|TRBJ1-1|-|-
TGTGCCAGCAGCCTGGGAGTCACTGAAGCTTTCTTT
CASSLGVTEAFF
>TRBV19|TRBJ2-1|TRBD2|-
TGTGCCAGTAAGTCCCAGGGACTAGCGGGAGGACCTAACAATGAGCAGTTCTTC
CASKSQGLAGGPNNEQFF